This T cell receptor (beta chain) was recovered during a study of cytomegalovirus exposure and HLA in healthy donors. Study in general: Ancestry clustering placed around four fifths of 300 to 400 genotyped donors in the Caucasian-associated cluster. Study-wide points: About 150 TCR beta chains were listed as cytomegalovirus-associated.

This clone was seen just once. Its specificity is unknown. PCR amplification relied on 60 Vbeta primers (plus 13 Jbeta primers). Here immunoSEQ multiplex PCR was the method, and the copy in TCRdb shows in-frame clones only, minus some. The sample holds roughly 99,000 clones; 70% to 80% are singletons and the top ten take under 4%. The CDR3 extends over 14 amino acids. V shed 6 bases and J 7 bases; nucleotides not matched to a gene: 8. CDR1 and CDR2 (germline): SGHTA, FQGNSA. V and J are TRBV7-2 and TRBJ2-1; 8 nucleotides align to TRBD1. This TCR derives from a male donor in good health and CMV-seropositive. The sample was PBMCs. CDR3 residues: CASRGGQGMNEQFF. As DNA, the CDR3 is TGTGCCAGCAGGGGTGGACAGGGTATGAATGAGCAGTTCTTC.